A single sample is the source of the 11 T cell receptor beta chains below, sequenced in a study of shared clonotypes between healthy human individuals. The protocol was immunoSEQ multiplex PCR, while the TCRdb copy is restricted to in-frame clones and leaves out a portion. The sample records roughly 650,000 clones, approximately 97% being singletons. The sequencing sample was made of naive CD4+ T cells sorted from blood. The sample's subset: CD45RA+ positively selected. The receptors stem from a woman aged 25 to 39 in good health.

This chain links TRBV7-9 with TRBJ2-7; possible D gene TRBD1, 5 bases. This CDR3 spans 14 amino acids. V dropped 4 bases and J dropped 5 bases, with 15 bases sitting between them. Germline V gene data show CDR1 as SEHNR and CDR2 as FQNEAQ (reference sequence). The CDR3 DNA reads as TGTGCCAGCAGCTCGAGGACACGGATGAACGAGCAGTACTTC. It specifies CASSSRTRMNEQYF.

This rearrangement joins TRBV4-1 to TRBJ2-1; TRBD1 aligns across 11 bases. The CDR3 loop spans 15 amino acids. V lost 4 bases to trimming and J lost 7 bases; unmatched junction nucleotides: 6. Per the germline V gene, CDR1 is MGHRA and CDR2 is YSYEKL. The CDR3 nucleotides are TGCGCCAGCAGCCCCACTGGGACAGGGGGTAATGAGCAGTTCTTC. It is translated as CASSPTGTGGNEQFF.

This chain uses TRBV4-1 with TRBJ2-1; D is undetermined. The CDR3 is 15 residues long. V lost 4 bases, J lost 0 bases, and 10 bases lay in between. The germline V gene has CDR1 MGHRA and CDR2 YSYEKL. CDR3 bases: TGCGCCAGCAGCCCCGTGAGTAGCTCCTACAATGAGCAGTTCTTC. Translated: CASSPVSSSYNEQFF.

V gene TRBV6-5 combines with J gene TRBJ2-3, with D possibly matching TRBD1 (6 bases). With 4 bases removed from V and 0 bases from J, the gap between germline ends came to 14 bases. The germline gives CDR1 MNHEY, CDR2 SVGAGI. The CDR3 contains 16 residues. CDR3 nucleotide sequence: TGTGCCAGCAGTTCATACAGGGACGCTAGCACAGATACGCAGTATTTT. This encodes CASSSYRDASTDTQYF.

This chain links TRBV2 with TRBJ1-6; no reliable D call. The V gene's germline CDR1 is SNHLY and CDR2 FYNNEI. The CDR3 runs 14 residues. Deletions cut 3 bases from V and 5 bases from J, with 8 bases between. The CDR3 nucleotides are TGTGCCAGCAGTGACGGCACCAATAATTCACCCCTCCACTTT. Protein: CASSDGTNNSPLHF. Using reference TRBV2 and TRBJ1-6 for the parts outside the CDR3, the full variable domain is EPEVTQTPSHQVTQMGQEVILRCVPISNHLYFYWYRQILGQKVEFLVSFYNNEISEKSEIFDDQFSVERPDGSNFTLKIRSTKLEDSAMYFCASSDGTNNSPLHFGNGTRLTVT.

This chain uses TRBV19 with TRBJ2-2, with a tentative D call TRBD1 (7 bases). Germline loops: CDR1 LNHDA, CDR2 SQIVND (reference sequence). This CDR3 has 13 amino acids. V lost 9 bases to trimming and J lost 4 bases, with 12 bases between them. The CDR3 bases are TGTGCCAGCAGGGGGGATCTCACCGGGGAGCTGTTTTTT. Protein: CASRGDLTGELFF.

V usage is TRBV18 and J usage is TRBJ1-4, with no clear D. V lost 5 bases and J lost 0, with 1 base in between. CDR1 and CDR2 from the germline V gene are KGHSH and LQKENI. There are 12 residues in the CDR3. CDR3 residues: CASSSTNEKLFF. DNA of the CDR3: TGTGCCAGCTCATCAACTAATGAAAAACTGTTTTTT.

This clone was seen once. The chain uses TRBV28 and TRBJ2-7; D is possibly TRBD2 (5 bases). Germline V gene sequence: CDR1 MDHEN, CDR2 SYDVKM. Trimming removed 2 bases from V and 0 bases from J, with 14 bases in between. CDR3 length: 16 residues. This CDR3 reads CASSLPTAGRSYEQYF. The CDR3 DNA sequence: TGTGCCAGCAGTTTACCCACTGCGGGCCGCTCCTACGAGCAGTACTTC.

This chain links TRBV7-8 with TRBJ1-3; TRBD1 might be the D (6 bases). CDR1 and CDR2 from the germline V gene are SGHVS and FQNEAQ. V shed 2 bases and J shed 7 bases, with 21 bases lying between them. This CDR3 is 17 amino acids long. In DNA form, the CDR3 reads TGTGCCAGCAGCTTAATGAGACTACAATCGAGGGGGAACACCATATATTTT. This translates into CASSLMRLQSRGNTIYF.

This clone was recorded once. CDR3 sequence reads: CASSTTGPPINTEAFF. The CDR3 DNA reads as TGTGCCAGTAGTACTACAGGACCCCCCATTAACACTGAAGCTTTCTTT. This chain uses TRBV19 with TRBJ1-1, with D maybe TRBD1 (5 bases). The CDR3 consists of 16 residues. Germline lookup yields CDR1 LNHDA and CDR2 SQIVND (reference sequence). V gave up 4 bases and J gave up 2 bases, with 17 bases separating them.

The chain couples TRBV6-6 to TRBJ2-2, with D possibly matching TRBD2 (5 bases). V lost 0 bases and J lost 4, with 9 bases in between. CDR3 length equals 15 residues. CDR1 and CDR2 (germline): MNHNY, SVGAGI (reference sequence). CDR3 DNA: TGTGCCAGCAGTTACTCTAGGGAGCGCACCGGGGAGCTGTTTTTT. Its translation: CASSYSRERTGELFF.